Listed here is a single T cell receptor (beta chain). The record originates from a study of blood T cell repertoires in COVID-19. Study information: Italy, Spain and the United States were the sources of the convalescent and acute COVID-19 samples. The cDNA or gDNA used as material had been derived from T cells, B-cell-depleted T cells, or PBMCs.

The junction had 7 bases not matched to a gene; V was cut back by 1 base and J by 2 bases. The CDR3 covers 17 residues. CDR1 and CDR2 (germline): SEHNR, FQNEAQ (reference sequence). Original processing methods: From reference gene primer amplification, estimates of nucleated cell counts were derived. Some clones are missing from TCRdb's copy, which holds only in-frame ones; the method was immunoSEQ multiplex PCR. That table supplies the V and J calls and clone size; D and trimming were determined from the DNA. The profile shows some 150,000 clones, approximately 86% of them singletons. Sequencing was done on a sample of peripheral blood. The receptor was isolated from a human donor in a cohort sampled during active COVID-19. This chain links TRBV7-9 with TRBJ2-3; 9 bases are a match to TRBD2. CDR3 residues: CASSLDIAGAFTDTQYF. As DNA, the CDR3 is TGTGCCAGCAGCTTAGATATAGCGGGGGCTTTCACAGATACGCAGTATTTT. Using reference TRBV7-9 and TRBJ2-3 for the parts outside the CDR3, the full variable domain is DTGVSQNPRHKITKRGQNVTFRCDPISEHNRLYWYRQTLGQGPEFLTYFQNEAQLEKSRLLSDRFSAERPKGSFSTLEIQRTEQGDSAMYLCASSLDIAGAFTDTQYFGPGTRLTVL.